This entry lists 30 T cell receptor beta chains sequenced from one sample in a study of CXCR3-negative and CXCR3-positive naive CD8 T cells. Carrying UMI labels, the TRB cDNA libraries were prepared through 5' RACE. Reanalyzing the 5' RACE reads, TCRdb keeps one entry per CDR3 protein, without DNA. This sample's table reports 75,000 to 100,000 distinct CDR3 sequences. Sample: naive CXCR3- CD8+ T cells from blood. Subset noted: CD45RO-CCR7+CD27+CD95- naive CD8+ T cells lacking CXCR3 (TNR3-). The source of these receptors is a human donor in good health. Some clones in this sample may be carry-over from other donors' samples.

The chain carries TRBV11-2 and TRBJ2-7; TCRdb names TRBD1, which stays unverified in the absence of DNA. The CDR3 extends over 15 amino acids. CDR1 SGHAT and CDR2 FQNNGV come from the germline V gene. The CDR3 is CASSFHRGTTYEQYF.

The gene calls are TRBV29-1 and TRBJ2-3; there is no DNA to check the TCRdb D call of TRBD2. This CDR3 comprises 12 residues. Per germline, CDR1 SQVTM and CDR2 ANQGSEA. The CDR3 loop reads CSATAGGNTQYF.

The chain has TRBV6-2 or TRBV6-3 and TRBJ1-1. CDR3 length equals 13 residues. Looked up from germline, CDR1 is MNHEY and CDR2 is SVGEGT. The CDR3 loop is CASSNGWSTEAFF.

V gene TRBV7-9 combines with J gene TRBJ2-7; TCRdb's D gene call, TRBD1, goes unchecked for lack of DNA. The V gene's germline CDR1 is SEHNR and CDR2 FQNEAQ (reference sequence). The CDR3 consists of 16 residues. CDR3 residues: CASSSLPGQGPYEQYF.

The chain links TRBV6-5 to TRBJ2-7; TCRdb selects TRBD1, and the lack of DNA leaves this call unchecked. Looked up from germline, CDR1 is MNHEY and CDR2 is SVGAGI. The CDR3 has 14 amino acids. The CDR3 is CASSWGQEKNEQYF.

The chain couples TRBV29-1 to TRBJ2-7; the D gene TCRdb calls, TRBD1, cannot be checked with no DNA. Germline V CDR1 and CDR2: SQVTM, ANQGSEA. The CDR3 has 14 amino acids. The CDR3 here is CSAYTGDGPLEQYF.

The CDR3 region is CSVVNSNQENQYF. This sequence joins TRBV29-1 and TRBJ2-5. The germline CDR1 and CDR2 sequences are SQVTM and ANQGSEA. This CDR3 is built from 13 residues.

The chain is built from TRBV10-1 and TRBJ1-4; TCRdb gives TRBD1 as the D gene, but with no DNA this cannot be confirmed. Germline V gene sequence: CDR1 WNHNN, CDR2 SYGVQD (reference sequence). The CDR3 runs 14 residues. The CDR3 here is CASSESPGFEKLFF.

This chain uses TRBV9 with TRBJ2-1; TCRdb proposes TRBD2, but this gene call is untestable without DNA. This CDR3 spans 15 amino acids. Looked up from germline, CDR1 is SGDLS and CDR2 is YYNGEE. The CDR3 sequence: CASSEGGGPINEQFF.

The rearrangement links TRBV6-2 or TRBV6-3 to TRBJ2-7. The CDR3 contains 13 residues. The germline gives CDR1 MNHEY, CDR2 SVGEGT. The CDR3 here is CASSYDRSYEQYF.

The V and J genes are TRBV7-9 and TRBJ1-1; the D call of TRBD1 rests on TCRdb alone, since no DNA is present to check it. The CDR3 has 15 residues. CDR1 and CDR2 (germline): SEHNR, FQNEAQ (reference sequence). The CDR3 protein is CASSFHEGVNTEAFF.

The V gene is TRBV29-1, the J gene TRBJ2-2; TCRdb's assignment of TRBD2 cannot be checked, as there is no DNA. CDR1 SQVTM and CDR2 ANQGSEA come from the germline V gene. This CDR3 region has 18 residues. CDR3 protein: CSVDSGLAGGPGTGELFF.

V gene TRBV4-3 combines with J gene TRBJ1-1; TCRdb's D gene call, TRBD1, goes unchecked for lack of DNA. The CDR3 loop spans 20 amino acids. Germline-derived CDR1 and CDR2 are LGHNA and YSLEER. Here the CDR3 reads CASSLEWGYRGGRMNTEAFF.

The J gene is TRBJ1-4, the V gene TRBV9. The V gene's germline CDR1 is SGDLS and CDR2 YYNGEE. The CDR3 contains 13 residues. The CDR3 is CASSPPTTGKLFF.

The CDR3 reads CASSSVLTGGPTDTQYF. V is TRBV7-8 and J is TRBJ2-3; TCRdb indicates TRBD1, and absent DNA this call remains unverified. The germline CDR1 and CDR2 sequences are SGHVS and FQNEAQ. This CDR3 is 17 amino acids long.

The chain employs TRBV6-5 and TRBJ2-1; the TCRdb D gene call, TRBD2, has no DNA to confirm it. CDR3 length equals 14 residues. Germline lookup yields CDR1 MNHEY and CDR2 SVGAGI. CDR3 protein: CASSPPGLNNEQFF.

This chain's CDR3 is CASSQERHGLYEQYF. The V call is TRBV4-3, the J call TRBJ2-7. Germline assignment: CDR1 LGHNA and CDR2 YSLEER. The CDR3 has 15 amino acids.

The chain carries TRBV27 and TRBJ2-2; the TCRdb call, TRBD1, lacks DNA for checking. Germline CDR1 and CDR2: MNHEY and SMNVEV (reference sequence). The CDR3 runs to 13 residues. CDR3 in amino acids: CASRTGGAGELFF.

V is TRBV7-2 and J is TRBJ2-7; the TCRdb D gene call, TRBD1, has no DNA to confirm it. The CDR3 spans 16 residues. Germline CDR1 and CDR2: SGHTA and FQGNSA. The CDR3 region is CASSLAAVAPSYEQYF.

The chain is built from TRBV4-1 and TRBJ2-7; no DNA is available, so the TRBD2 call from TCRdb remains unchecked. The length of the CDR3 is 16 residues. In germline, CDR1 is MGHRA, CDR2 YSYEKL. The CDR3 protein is CASSQDEGLGAYEQYF.

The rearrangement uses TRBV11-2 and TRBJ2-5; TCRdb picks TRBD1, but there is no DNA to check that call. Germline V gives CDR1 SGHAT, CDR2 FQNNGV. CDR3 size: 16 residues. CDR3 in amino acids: CASSTRSGDAIKTQYF. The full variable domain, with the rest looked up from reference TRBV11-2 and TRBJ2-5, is EAGVAQSPRYKIIEKRQSVAFWCNPISGHATLYWYQQILGQGPKLLIQFQNNGVVDDSQLPKDRFSAERLKGVDSTLKIQPAKLEDSAVYLCASSTRSGDAIKTQYFGPGTRLLVL.

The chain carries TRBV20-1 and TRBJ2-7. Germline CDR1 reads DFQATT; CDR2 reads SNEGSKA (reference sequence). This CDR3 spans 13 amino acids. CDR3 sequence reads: CSARGRYSYEQYF.

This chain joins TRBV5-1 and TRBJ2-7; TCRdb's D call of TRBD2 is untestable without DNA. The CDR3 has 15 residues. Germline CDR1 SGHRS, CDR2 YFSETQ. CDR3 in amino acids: CASSLEIAGDYEQYF.

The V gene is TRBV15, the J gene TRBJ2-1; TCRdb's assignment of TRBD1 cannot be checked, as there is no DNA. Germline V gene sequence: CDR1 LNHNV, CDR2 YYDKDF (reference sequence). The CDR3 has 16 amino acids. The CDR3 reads CATSRDRDSPYNEQFF.

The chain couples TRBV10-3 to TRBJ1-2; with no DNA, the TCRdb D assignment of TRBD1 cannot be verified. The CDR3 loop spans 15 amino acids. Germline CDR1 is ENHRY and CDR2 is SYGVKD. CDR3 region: CAISESRAPNYGYTF.

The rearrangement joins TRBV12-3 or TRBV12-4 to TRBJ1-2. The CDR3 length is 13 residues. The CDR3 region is CASTVATNYGYTF.

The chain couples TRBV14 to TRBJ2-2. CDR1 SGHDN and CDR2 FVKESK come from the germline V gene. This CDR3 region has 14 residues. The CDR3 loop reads CASSPSRNTGELFF.

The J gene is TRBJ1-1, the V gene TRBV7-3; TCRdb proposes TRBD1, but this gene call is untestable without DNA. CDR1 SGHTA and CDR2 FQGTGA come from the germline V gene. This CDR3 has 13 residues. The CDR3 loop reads CASSITGDTEAFF.

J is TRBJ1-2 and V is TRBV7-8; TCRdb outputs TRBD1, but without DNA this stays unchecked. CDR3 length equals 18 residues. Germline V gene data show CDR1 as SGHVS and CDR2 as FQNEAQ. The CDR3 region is CASSPQSPGTASTYGYTF.

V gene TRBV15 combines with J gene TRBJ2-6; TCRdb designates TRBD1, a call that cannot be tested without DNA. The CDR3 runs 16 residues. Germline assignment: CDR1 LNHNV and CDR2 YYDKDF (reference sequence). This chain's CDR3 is CATSRDQGSGANVLTF.